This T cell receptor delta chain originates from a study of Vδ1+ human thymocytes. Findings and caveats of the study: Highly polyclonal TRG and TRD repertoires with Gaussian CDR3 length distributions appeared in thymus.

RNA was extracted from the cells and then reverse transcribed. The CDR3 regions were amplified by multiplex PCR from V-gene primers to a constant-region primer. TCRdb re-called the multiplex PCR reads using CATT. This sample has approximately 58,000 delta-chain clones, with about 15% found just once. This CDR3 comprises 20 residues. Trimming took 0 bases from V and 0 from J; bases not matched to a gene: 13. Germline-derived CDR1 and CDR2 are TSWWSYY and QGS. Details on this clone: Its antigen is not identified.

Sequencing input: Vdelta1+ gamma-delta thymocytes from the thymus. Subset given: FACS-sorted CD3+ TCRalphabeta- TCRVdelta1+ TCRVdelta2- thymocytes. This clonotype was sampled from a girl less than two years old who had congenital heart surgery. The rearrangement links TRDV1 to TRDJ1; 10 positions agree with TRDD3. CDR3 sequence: CALGELPTGWGIPYTDKLIF. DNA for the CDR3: TGTGCTCTTGGGGAACTTCCTACGGGGTGGGGGATACCCTACACCGATAAACTCATCTTT.